The following is a TCR beta chain sequence with its context. In the source study's methods: Reference gene primer amplification yielded estimated nucleated cell counts. The repertoire was sequenced with immunoSEQ multiplex PCR; TCRdb's copy has only in-frame clones and lacks some. From that table come the V and J calls and clone size; the DNA was used to work out D and trimming. The table has roughly 130,000 clones, around 87% seen once. The sample originates from a study of blood T cell repertoires in COVID-19. Whole-study context: Spain, Italy and the United States supplied samples that represented acute and convalescent COVID-19.

This TCR was sampled from an older woman with acute or convalescent COVID-19. Input material: peripheral blood.

CDR3 protein: CASSLGAGIPNTEAFF. DNA of the CDR3: TGTGCCAGCAGCTTAGGGGCCGGAATCCCGAACACTGAAGCTTTCTTT. The chain employs TRBV7-9 and TRBJ1-1; D remains unclear. This CDR3 spans 16 amino acids. The germline V gene encodes CDR1 SEHNR and CDR2 FQNEAQ (reference sequence). V lost 1 base to trimming and J lost 1 base, with 13 bases between them.